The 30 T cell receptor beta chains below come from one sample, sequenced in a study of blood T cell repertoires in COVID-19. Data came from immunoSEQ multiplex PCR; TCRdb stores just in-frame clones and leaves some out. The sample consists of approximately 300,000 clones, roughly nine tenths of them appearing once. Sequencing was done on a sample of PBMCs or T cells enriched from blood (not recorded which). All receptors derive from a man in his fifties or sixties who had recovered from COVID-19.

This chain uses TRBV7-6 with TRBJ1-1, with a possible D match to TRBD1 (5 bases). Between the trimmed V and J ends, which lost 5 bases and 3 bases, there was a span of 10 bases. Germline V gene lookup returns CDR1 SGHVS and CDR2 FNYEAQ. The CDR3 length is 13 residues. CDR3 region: CASSQGSHTEAFF. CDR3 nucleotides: TGTGCCAGCAGCCAGGGATCTCACACTGAAGCTTTCTTT.

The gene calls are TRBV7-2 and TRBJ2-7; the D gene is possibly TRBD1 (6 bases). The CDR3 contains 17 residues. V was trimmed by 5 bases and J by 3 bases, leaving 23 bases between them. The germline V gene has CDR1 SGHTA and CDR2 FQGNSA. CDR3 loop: CASSKPVPRQASYEQYF. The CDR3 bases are TGTGCCAGCAGCAAACCCGTCCCCCGACAGGCAAGCTACGAGCAGTACTTC.

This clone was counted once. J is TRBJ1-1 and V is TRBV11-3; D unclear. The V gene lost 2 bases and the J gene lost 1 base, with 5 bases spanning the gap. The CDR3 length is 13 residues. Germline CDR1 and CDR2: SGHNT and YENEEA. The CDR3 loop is CASSLTGNTEAFF. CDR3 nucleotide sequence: TGTGCCAGCAGCTTAACCGGGAACACTGAAGCTTTCTTT.

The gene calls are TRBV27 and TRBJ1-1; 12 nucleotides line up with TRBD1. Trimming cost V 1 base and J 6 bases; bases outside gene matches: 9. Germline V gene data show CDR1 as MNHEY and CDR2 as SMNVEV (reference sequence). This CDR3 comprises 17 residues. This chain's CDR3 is CASSLWGDRGRGSEAFF. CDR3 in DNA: TGTGCCAGCAGTTTATGGGGGGACAGGGGGCGCGGATCTGAAGCTTTCTTT.

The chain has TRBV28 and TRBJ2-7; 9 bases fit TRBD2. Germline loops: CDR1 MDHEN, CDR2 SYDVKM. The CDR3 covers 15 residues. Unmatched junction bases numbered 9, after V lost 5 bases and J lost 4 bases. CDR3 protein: CASSTPGTSRYEQYF. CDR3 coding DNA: TGTGCCAGCAGTACTCCCGGGACTAGCAGGTACGAGCAGTACTTC.

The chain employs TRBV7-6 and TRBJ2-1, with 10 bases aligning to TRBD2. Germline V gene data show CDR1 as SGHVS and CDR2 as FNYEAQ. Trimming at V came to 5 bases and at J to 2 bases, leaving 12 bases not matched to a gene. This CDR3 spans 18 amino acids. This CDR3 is CASSIQPIAGGPYNEQFF. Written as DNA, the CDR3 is TGTGCCAGCAGCATTCAGCCAATAGCGGGAGGACCCTACAATGAGCAGTTCTTC.

In DNA form, the CDR3 reads TGTGCCAGCACCAGCAGGGTTCCCTACGAGCAGTACTTC. This gives the protein CASTSRVPYEQYF. This chain links TRBV28 with TRBJ2-7; tentatively, D is TRBD1 (5 bases). The V gene's germline CDR1 is MDHEN and CDR2 SYDVKM. V was cut by 7 bases and J by 2 bases, with 12 bases left in between. This CDR3 spans 13 amino acids.

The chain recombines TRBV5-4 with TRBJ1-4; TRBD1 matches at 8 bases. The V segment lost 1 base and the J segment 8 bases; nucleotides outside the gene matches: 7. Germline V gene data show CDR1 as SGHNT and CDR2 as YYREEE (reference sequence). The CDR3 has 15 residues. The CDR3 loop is CASSLRRQGIEKLFF. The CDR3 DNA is TGTGCCAGCAGCTTGCGGAGACAGGGGATAGAAAAACTGTTTTTT.

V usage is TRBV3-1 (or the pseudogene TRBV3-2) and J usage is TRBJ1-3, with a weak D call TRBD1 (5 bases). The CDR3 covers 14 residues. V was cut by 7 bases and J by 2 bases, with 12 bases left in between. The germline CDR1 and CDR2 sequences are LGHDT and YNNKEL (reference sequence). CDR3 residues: CASNVLGAGNTIYF. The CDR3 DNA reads TGTGCCAGCAACGTATTAGGGGCTGGAAACACCATATATTTT.

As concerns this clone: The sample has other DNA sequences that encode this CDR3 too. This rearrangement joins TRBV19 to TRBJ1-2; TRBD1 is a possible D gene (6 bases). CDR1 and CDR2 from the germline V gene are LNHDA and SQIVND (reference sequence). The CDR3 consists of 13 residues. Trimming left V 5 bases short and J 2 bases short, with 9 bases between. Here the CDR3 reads CASSLQGNYGYTF. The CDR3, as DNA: TGTGCCAGTAGTCTACAGGGAAACTATGGCTACACCTTC.

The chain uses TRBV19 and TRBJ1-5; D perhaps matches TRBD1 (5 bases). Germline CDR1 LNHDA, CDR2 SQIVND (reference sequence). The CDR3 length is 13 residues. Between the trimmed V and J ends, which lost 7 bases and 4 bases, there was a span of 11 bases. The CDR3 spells CASTQDRNQPQHF. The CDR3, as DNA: TGTGCCAGTACCCAAGACAGAAATCAGCCCCAGCATTTT.

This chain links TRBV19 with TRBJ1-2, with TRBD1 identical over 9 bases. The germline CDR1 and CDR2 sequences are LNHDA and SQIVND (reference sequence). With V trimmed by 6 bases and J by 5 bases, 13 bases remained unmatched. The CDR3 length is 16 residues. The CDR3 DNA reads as TGTGCCAGTAGCACCGGACAGGGGCGAAGAGTGTATGGCTACACCTTC. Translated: CASSTGQGRRVYGYTF.

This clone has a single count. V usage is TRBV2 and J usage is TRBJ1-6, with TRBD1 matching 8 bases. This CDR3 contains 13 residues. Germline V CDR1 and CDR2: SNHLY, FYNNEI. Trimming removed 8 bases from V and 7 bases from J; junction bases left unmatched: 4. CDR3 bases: TGTGCCAGCGGACGGGACAGGAATTCACCCCTCCACTTT. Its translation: CASGRDRNSPLHF.

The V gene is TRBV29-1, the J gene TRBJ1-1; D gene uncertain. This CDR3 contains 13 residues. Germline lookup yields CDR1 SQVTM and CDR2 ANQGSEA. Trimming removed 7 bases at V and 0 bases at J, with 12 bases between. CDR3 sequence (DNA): TGCAGCGGCGGGGAGGGCATGAACACTGAAGCTTTCTTT. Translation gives CSGGEGMNTEAFF.

The CDR3 reads CASSLSGADTQYF. For the CDR3, the DNA is TGTGCCAGCAGCTTATCAGGGGCTGATACGCAGTATTTT. The chain combines TRBV7-2 with TRBJ2-3, with D possibly TRBD1 on 6 matching bases. The CDR3 runs to 13 residues. Per the germline V gene, CDR1 is SGHTA and CDR2 is FQGNSA. V was clipped by 2 bases and J by 6 bases, with 9 bases between them.

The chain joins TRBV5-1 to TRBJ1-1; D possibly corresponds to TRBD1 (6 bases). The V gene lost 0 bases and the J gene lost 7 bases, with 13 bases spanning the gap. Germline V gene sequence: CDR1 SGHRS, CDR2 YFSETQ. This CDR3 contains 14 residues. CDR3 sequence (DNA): TGCGCCAGCAGCTTGGATCGAAGGGGGGGTGAAGCTTTCTTT. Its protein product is CASSLDRRGGEAFF.

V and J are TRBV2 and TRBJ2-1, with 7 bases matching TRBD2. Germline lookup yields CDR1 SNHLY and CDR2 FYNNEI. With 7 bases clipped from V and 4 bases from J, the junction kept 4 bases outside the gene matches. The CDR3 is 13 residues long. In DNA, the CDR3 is TGTGCCAGCATGGTGCGGGGGTACAATGAGCAGTTCTTC. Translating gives CASMVRGYNEQFF.

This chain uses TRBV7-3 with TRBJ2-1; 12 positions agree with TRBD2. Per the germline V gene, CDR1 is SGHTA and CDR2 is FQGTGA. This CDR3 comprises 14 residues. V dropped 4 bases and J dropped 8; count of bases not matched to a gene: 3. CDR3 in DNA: TGTGCCAGCAGCTCTAGCGGGGGGGTTCATGAGCAGTTCTTC. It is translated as CASSSSGGVHEQFF.

The CDR3 sequence is CASRPVGRGITEAFF. The CDR3 bases are TGTGCCAGCAGACCCGTTGGCAGGGGAATCACTGAAGCTTTCTTT. The chain recombines TRBV2 with TRBJ1-1; possibly TRBD1 for D (6 bases). The CDR3 consists of 15 residues. Germline V gene lookup returns CDR1 SNHLY and CDR2 FYNNEI. Between the trimmed V and J ends, which lost 6 bases and 4 bases, there was a span of 18 bases.

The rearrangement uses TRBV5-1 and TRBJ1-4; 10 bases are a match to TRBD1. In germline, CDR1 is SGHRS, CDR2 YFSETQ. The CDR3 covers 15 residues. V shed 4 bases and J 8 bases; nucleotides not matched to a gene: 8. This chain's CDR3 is CASSVEGQGSEKLFF. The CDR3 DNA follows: TGCGCCAGCAGCGTCGAGGGACAGGGGAGCGAAAAACTGTTTTTT.

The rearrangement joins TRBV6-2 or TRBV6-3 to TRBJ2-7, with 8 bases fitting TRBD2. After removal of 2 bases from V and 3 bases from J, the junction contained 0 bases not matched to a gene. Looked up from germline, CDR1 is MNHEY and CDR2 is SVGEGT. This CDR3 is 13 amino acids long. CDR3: CASSYAGGYEQYF. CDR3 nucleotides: TGTGCCAGCAGTTACGCGGGGGGCTACGAGCAGTACTTC.

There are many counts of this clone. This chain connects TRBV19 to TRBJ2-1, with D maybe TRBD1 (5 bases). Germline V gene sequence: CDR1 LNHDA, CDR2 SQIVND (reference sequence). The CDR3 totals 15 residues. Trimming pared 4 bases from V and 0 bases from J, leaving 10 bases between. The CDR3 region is CASSTDQGSYNEQFF. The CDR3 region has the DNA TGTGCCAGTAGTACGGACCAGGGCTCCTACAATGAGCAGTTCTTC. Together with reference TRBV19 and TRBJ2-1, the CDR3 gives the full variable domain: DGGITQSPKYLFRKEGQNVTLSCEQNLNHDAMYWYRQDPGQGLRLIYYSQIVNDFQKGDIAEGYSVSREKKESFPLTVTSAQKNPTAFYLCASSTDQGSYNEQFFGPGTRLTVL.

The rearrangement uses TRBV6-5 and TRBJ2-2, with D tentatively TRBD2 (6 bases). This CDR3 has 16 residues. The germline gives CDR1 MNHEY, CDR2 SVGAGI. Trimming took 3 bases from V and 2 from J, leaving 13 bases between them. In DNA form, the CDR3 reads TGTGCCAGCAGTTATTCATCGGGGGTCAACACCGGGGAGCTGTTTTTT. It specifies CASSYSSGVNTGELFF.

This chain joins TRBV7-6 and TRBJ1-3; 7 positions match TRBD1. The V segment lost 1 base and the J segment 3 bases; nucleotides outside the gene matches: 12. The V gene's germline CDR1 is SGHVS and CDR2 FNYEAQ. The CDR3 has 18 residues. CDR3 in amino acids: CASSLEVWQGGLGNTIYF. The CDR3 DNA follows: TGTGCCAGCAGCTTAGAAGTCTGGCAGGGGGGTCTTGGAAACACCATATATTTT.

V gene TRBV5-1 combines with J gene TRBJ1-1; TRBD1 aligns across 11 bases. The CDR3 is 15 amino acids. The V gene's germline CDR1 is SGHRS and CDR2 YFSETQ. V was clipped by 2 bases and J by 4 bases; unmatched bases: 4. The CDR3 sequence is CASSFQGQGVTEAFF. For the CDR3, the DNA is TGCGCCAGCAGCTTTCAGGGACAGGGGGTCACTGAAGCTTTCTTT.

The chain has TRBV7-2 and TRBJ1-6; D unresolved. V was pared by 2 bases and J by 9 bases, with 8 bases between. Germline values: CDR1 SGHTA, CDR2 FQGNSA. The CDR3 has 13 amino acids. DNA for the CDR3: TGTGCCAGCAGCTTAAACATGGTTTCACCCCTCCACTTT. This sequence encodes CASSLNMVSPLHF.

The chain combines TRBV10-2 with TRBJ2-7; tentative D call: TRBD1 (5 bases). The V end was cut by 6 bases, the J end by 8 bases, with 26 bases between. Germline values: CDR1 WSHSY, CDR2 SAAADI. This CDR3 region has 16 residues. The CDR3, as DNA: TGCGCCAGCAGGGGTCAGGGCGGCAGGCGCCCATTTAAGCAGTACTTC. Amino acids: CASRGQGGRRPFKQYF.

For the CDR3, the DNA is TGTGCCGGCTGCGGACAGTTATCCTACGAGCAGTACTTC. Protein product: CAGCGQLSYEQYF. This rearrangement joins TRBV6-4 to TRBJ2-7, with TRBD1 as a possible D gene (6 bases). Germline CDR1 is MRHNA and CDR2 is SNTAGT. Between the trimmed V and J ends, which lost 11 bases and 1 base, there was a span of 15 bases. There are 13 residues in the CDR3.

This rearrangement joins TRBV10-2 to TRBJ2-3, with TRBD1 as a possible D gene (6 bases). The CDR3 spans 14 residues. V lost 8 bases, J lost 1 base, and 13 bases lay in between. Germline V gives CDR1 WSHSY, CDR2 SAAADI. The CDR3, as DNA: TGCGCCAGCCACGACAGGTCCGGCACAGATACGCAGTATTTT. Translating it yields CASHDRSGTDTQYF.

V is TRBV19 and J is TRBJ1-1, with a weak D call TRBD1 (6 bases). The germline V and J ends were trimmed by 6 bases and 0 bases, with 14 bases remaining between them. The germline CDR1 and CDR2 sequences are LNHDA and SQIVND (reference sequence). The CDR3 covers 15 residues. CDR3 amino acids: CASRGGAFMNTEAFF. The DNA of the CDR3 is TGTGCCAGTAGGGGGGGGGCGTTCATGAACACTGAAGCTTTCTTT.